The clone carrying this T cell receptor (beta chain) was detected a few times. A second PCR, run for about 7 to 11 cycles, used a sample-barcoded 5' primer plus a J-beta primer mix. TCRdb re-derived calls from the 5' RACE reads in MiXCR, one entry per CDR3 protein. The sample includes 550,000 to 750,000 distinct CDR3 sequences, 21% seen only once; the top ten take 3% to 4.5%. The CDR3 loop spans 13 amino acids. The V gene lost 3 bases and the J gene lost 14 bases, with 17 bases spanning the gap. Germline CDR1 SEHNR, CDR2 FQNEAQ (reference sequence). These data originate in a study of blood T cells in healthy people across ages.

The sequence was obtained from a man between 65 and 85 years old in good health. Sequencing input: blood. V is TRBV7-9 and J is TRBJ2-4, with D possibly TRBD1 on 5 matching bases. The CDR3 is CASSFGFQGAEYF. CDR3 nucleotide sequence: TGTGCCAGCAGCTTTGGCTTCCAAGGGGCGGAGTACTTC.